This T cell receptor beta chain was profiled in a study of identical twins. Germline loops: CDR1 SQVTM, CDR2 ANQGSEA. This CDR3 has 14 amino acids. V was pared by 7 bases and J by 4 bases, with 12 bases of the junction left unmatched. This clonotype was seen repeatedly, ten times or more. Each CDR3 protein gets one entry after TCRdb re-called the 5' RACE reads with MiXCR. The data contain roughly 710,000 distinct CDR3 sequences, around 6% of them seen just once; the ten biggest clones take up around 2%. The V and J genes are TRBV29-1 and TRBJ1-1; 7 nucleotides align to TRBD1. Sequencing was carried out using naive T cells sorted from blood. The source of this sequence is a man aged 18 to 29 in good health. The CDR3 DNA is TGCAGCGGACAGGGACACGGGGGAATCACTGAAGCTTTCTTT. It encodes CSGQGHGGITEAFF.